This T cell receptor (beta chain) originates from a study of T cell repertoires and HLA-DP antigens. The overall study: One alloantigen had more than 9 groove amino acid differences from self, the other one. Study-wide points: The CD4+ repertoire was not split into naive and memory. Clones undetected before culture averaged 36.3% against one allele and about 55% against the other.

TCRdb keeps only in-frame clones here, not all; method: immunoSEQ multiplex PCR. The table lists about 1,300 clones, about 71% of them singletons. The CDR3 contains 16 residues. Germline CDR1 and CDR2: MNHNS and SASEGT. After more than 13 days' expansion, CD4+ cells were restimulated 20 to 25 h with HeLa expressing allogeneic DPB1. Stimulation used HeLa cells expressing transduced HLA-DPA1/DPB1, HLA-DM, invariant chain and CD80. Irradiated (100 Gy) HeLa cells stimulated CD4+ cells at 3:1 with roughly 50 U/mL IL-2. This clone was counted a single time. The germline gene is not matched at one end of the junction; a read error may be the cause.

Sequenced: CD137- CD4+ T cells from cultured PBMCs. The clonotype was recovered from a man between 60 and 75 years old in good health and CMV-seronegative. The J gene is TRBJ2-1, the V gene TRBV6-1; D is unclear. CDR3 sequence: CASSDPAPWVSDEQFF. Written as DNA, the CDR3 is TGCGCCAGCAGTGATCCAGCCCCCTGGGTTTCGGATGAGCAGTTCTTC.